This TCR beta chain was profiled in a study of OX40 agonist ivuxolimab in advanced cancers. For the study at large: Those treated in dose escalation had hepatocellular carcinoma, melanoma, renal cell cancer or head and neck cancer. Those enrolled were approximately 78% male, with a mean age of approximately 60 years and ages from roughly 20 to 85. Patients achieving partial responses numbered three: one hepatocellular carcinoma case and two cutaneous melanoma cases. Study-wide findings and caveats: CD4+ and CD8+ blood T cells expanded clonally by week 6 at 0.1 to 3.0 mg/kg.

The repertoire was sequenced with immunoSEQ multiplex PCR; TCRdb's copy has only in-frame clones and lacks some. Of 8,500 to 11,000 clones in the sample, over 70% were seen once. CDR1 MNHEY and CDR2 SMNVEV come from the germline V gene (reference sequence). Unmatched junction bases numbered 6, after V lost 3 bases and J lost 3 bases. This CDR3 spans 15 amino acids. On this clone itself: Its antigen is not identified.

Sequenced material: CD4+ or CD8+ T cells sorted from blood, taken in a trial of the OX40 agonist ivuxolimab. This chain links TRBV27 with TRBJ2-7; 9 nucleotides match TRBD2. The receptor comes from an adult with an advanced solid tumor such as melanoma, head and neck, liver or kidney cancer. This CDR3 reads CASSFVTSGNYEQYF. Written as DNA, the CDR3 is TGTGCCAGCAGTTTCGTGACTAGCGGAAACTACGAGCAGTACTTC.